The present T cell receptor beta chain was sequenced within a study of blood T cell repertoires in COVID-19. Looking at the study overall: Samples came from the United States, Italy and Spain, spanning acute and convalescent COVID-19. From T cells, B-cell-depleted T cells, or PBMCs came the material, which was cDNA or gDNA.

Trimming left V 6 bases short and J 0 bases short, with 12 bases between. This CDR3 region has 15 residues. Germline CDR1 and CDR2: KGHSH and LQKENI. Original methodology: Counts of nucleated cells, estimated from reference gene primer amplification, were obtained. Measured with immunoSEQ multiplex PCR; TCRdb has only the in-frame clones, and not every one. That table is the source of V, J and clone size, and D and trimming were worked out from the DNA. Of about 86,000 clones listed, roughly four fifths were seen once; the top ten hold approximately 1.2%. This receptor was obtained from a woman older than 75 with acute or convalescent COVID-19. Sample: peripheral blood. The chain carries TRBV18 and TRBJ2-1, with D tentatively TRBD2 (5 bases). As DNA, the CDR3 is TGTGCCAGCTCGGCGGCCGGGGACTCCTACAATGAGCAGTTCTTC. This translates into CASSAAGDSYNEQFF.